The T cell receptor (beta chain) under discussion was sequenced for a study of shared clonotypes between healthy human individuals. The data were produced by immunoSEQ multiplex PCR, yet TCRdb's version contains in-frame clones alone and is incomplete. In the table there are a few million clones, 85% to 95% of which are singletons. Losses at the gene ends were 3 bases for V and 2 bases for J; bases not matched to a gene: 6. This CDR3 comprises 15 residues. CDR1 is MNHEY and CDR2 is SMNVEV in the germline V gene (reference sequence). The clonotype was recovered from a man younger than 30 in good health. Some clones in this sample may be carry-over from other donors' samples. V usage is TRBV27 and J usage is TRBJ2-7, with 8 bases matching TRBD1. Material: naive CD4+ T cells from PBMCs. Subset denoted: CD45RA+ positively selected. CDR3: CASSFYGQGTYEQYF. In nucleotides, the CDR3 is TGTGCCAGCAGTTTCTACGGACAGGGAACCTACGAGCAGTACTTC.